These 16 T cell receptor beta chains were all obtained from the same sample, sequenced in a study of T cells after yellow fever vaccination (dated by TCRdb to about 2019). Receptor libraries were prepared by 5' RACE. The sequencing machine was an Illumina HiSeq 2500. TCRdb applied fastp at Q25 and MiXCR to the public reads, then kept only in-frame beta chains. Rows matching on CDR3 protein sequence are summarized as one entry with the most common DNA and genes. The sample profile shows about 320,000 distinct CDR3 sequences; roughly 6.8% of them were found once. Jointly, the top ten make up around 17% of the sample. The treatment or condition tag for this specimen amounts to: live attenuated yellow fever vaccine strain. Here the sequenced sample was PBMCs, taken 45 days after the first yellow fever vaccination. These receptors came from a man younger than 30 who received the YFV17D yellow fever vaccine.

V usage is TRBV5-4 and J usage is TRBJ2-1; 8 bases fit TRBD2. V gave up 2 bases and J gave up 5 bases; unmatched junction bases: 6. CDR3 length equals 15 residues. Germline assignment: CDR1 SGHNT and CDR2 YYREEE (reference sequence). This chain's CDR3 is CASSFGGGSDNEQFF. The CDR3 DNA is TGTGCCAGCAGCTTTGGCGGGGGGTCGGACAATGAGCAGTTCTTC.

This clonotype turned up a few times. The chain combines TRBV7-2 with TRBJ2-7; D is unclear. The germline CDR1 and CDR2 sequences are SGHTA and FQGNSA. The CDR3 totals 12 residues. Trimming pared 5 bases from V and 7 bases from J, leaving 12 bases between. The chain's CDR3 is CASSRNYLEQYF. The DNA for the CDR3 is TGTGCCAGCAGCCGGAACTATTTAGAGCAGTACTTC.

CDR3 sequence (DNA): TGCAGTCCCCGGGGGGCTAGCGGAACCTACGAGCAGTACGTC. It specifies CSPRGASGTYEQYV. The chain has TRBV20-1 and TRBJ2-7; perhaps TRBD2 as D (7 bases). V dropped 8 bases and J dropped 2 bases, with 19 bases sitting between them. Germline CDR1 DFQATT, CDR2 SNEGSKA (reference sequence). The CDR3 extends over 14 amino acids.

In its sample, this clonotype was seen a few times. This rearrangement joins TRBV18 to TRBJ1-5; D gene uncertain. This CDR3 has 16 amino acids. V shed 5 bases and J shed 0 bases, with 14 bases lying between them. CDR1 is KGHSH and CDR2 is LQKENI in the germline V gene. Written as DNA, the CDR3 is TGTGCCAGCTCAATCCGAATGGCAGATAGCAATCAGCCCCAGCATTTT. Its protein is CASSIRMADSNQPQHF.

This clonotype was detected only a few times. The J gene is TRBJ1-2, the V gene TRBV27; 8 positions match TRBD1. The CDR3 length is 15 residues. Germline CDR1 reads MNHEY; CDR2 reads SMNVEV (reference sequence). V shed 0 bases, J shed 5 bases, and the junction held 5 bases outside the gene matches. CDR3 sequence reads: CASSLSGQGPYGYTF. In DNA, the CDR3 is TGTGCCAGCAGTTTATCCGGACAGGGTCCATATGGCTACACCTTC.

The V and J genes are TRBV7-8 and TRBJ2-7; 8 bases are a match to TRBD1. V shed 4 bases, J shed 3 bases, and the junction held 8 bases outside the gene matches. This CDR3 region has 15 residues. Germline CDR1 is SGHVS and CDR2 is FQNEAQ. CDR3 in amino acids: CASSSRDRLYYEQYV. DNA for the CDR3: TGTGCCAGCAGCTCCCGGGACAGGCTTTACTACGAGCAGTACGTC.

The chain carries TRBV7-8 and TRBJ1-1; weak D call: TRBD1 (5 bases). CDR1 and CDR2 from the germline V gene are SGHVS and FQNEAQ. This CDR3 region has 13 residues. V was pared by 1 base and J by 9 bases, with 12 bases between. In DNA, the CDR3 is TGTGCCAGCAGCTTAGAGGGAGGGACCAAAGCTTTCTTT. It encodes CASSLEGGTKAFF.

The rearrangement joins TRBV3-1 to TRBJ2-7; D perhaps matches TRBD1 (6 bases). The V gene lost 4 bases and the J gene lost 1 base, with 8 bases spanning the gap. Germline V gene data show CDR1 as LGHDT and CDR2 as YNNKEL (reference sequence). This CDR3 is 13 amino acids long. The DNA for the CDR3 is TGTGCCAGCAGCCTACAGGGTTCCTACGAGCAGTACGTC. Translated, it gives CASSLQGSYEQYV.

This clonotype came up many times. The chain carries TRBV5-1 and TRBJ2-5; D call uncertain. This CDR3 is 12 amino acids long. Trimming shortened V by 3 bases and J by 5 bases, and 8 bases separated the two germline ends. The germline V gene has CDR1 SGHRS and CDR2 YFSETQ. The CDR3 protein is CASSSTGETQYF. CDR3 sequence (DNA): TGCGCCAGCAGCTCCACTGGGGAGACCCAGTACTTC.

The chain has TRBV5-1 and TRBJ2-3; 10 bases map to TRBD2. With V trimmed by 4 bases and J by 0 bases, 8 bases remained unmatched. The CDR3 has 17 residues. CDR1 and CDR2 (germline): SGHRS, YFSETQ. The CDR3 here is CASSERGGPSSTDTQYF. DNA of the CDR3: TGCGCCAGCAGCGAGCGGGGGGGTCCTTCTAGCACAGATACGCAGTATTTT.

This clonotype was observed many times. The chain links TRBV5-1 to TRBJ2-2; D remains ambiguous. The V gene's germline CDR1 is SGHRS and CDR2 YFSETQ. Trimming took 0 bases from V and 4 from J, leaving 7 bases between them. CDR3 size: 14 residues. The DNA of the CDR3 is TGCGCCAGCAGCTTGGGGCGCGGCACCGGGGAGCTGTTTTTT. As protein: CASSLGRGTGELFF.

This clonotype appeared many times. This chain connects TRBV3-1 to TRBJ2-7, with 9 nucleotides matching TRBD1. J gave up 4 bases and V 4 bases, and 5 bases lay outside the gene matches. The CDR3 runs to 14 residues. Looked up from germline, CDR1 is LGHDT and CDR2 is YNNKEL (reference sequence). Here the CDR3 reads CASSLRDREYEQYF. The CDR3 coding sequence is TGTGCCAGCAGCCTCCGGGACAGGGAATACGAGCAGTACTTC.

A word on this clonotype: One junction end does not reproduce the germline sequence, and a read error may be involved. The V call is TRBV20-1, the J call TRBJ2-5; 9 positions match TRBD2. Germline lookup yields CDR1 DFQATT and CDR2 SNEGSKA (reference sequence). This CDR3 has 16 amino acids. In DNA form, the CDR3 reads TGCTGTGCTAGAGATCCCAAGCGGGGGGCCCCAGGGGCCCAGTACTTC. It yields the protein CCARDPKRGAPGAQYF.

About this clonotype: The junction departs from germline at one end; a sequencing error may be responsible. The chain has TRBV25-1 and TRBJ1-2, with D uncertain. Germline CDR1 reads MGHDK; CDR2 reads SYGVNS. The length of the CDR3 is 13 residues. The CDR3 here is CACSEPGLYGYTF. The CDR3 nucleotides read TGTGCCTGCAGTGAACCGGGGTTGTATGGCTACACCTTC.

The sample holds a few counts of this clonotype. The V call is TRBV20-1, the J call TRBJ1-5; a weak D match, TRBD1 (5 bases). Germline lookup yields CDR1 DFQATT and CDR2 SNEGSKA (reference sequence). This CDR3 is 14 amino acids long. V lost 0 bases, J lost 4 bases, and 10 bases lay in between. The CDR3 spells CSAREGDGNQPQHF. CDR3 DNA sequence: TGCAGTGCTAGAGAGGGGGACGGTAATCAGCCCCAGCATTTT.

The V and J genes are TRBV10-3 and TRBJ2-2, with D possibly being TRBD2 (5 bases). Germline V gives CDR1 ENHRY, CDR2 SYGVKD. The V end was cut by 7 bases, the J end by 0 bases, with 9 bases between. The CDR3 loop spans 14 amino acids. The chain's CDR3 is CAINGLANTGELFF. As DNA, the CDR3 is TGTGCCATCAATGGACTTGCGAACACCGGGGAGCTGTTTTTT.